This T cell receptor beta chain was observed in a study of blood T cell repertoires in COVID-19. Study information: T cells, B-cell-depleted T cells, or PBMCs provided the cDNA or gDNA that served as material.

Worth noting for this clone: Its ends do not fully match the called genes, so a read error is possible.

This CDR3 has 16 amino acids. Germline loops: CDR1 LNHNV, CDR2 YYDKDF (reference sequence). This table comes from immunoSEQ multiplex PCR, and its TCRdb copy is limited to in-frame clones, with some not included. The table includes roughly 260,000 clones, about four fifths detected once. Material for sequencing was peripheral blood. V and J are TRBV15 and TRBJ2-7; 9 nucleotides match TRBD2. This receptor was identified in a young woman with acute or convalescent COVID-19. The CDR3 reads CATSRDTSGRAYEQYF. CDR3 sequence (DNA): TGTGCCACCAGCCGAGACACTAGCGGGCGAGCCTACGAGCAGTACTTC.